The clone carrying this T cell receptor beta chain was recorded many times. The antigen is not known. With V trimmed by 6 bases and J by 1 base, 13 bases remained unmatched. This CDR3 has 17 residues. Germline loops: CDR1 DFQATT, CDR2 SNEGSKA (reference sequence). The entry originates in a study of T-cell reconstitution after alpha-beta-depleted transplantation in children. The study's findings and limits: Most T-cell counts and diversity one year after the transplant came from T cells that were newly produced. Surviving recipient T cells and thymic progenitors accounted for the high day-60 TCRbeta diversity observed in some patients. Roughly two months post-transplant, alpha-beta T cells reportedly originated from several hundred graft clones that had expanded.

TCRbeta library construction was performed incorporating unique molecular identifiers. From the PCR reads, TCRdb called clonotypes with MiXCR, one entry per CDR3 protein. In the table there are 600,000 to 800,000 distinct CDR3 sequences, 10% to 15% of which are singletons. The clonotype originates from a girl aged 2 to 9 with congenital amegakaryocytic thrombocytopenia, due to receive a stem cell transplant. The chain links TRBV20-1 to TRBJ2-3, with 10 bases lining up with TRBD2. This specimen consisted of PBMCs, obtained before TCRalphabeta/CD19-depleted stem cell transplant. This CDR3 reads CSAVRTSGPLRTDTQYF. CDR3 in DNA: TGCAGTGCCGTCAGGACTAGCGGACCCCTTCGCACAGATACGCAGTATTTT.